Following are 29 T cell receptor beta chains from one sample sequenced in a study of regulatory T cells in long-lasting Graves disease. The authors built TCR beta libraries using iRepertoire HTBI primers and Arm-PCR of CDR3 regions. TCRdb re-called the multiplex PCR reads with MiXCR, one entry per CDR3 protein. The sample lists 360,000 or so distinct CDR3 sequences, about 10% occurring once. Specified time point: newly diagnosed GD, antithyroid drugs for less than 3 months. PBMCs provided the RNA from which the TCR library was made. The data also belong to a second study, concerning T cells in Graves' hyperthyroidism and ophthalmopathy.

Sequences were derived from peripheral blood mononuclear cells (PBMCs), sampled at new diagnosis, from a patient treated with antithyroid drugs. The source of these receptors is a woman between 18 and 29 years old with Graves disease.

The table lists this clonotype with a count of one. In DNA form, the CDR3 reads TGTGCCAGCAGTTACGGGATTCTTTATGGCTACACCTTC. This codes for CASSYGILYGYTF. This sequence joins TRBV6-2 or TRBV6-3 and TRBJ1-2; D uncertain. V was trimmed by 2 bases and J by 5 bases, leaving 9 bases between them. CDR3 length: 13 amino acids. Germline V lookup: CDR1 MNHEY, CDR2 SVGEGT.

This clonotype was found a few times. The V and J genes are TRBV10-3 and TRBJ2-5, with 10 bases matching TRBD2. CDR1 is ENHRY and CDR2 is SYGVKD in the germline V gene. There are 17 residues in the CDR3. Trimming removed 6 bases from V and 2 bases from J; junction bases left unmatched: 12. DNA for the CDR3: TGTGCCATCAGCATATCGCTAGCGGGGGACGAACAAGAGACCCAGTACTTC. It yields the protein CAISISLAGDEQETQYF.

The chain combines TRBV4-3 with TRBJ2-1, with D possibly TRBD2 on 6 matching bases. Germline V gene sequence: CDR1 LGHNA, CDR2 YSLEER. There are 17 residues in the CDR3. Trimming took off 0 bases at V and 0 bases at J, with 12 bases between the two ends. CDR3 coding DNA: TGCGCCAGCAGCCAAGACGTTGGCGGGGCCTCCTACAATGAGCAGTTCTTC. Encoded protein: CASSQDVGGASYNEQFF.

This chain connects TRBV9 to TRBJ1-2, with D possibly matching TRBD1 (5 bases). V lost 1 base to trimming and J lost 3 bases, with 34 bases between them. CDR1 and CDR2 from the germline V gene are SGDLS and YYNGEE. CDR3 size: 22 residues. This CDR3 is CASSVLHWGPRGFPHFDYGYTF. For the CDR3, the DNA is TGTGCCAGCAGCGTATTACATTGGGGACCCCGGGGATTTCCTCATTTTGACTATGGCTACACCTTC.

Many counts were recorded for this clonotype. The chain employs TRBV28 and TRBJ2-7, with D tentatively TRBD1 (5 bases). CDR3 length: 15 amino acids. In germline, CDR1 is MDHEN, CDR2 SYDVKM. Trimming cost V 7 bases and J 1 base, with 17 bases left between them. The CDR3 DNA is TGTGCCAGCACCCCCGGCAGGGTCAATTCCTACGAGCAGTACTTC. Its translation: CASTPGRVNSYEQYF.

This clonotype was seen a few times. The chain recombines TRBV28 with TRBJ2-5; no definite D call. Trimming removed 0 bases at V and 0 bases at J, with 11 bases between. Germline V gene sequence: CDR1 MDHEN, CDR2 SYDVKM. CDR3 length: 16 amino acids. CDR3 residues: CASSLWASGDQETQYF. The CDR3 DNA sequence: TGTGCCAGCAGTTTATGGGCTAGTGGGGACCAAGAGACCCAGTACTTC.

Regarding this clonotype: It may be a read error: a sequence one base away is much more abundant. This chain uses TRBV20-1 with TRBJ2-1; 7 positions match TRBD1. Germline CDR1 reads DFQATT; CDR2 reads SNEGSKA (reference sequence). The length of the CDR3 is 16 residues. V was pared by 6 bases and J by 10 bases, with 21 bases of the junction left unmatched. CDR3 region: CSAFYSQGESSYEQFF. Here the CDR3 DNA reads TGCAGTGCCTTCTATTCCCAGGGGGAAAGCTCCTACGAGCAGTTCTTC.

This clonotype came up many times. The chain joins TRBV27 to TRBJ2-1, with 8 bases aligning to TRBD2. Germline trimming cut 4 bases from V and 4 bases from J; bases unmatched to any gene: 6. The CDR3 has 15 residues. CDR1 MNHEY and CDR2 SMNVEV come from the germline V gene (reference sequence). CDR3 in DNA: TGTGCCAGCAGTTATCGGGCTAGCGGGTACAATGAGCAGTTCTTC. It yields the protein CASSYRASGYNEQFF.

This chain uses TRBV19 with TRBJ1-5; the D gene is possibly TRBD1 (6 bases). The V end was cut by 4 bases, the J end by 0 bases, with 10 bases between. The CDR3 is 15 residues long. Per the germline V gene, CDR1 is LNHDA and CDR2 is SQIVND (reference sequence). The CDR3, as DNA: TGTGCCAGTAGTAACGGCAGGGGTAGCAATCAGCCCCAGCATTTT. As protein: CASSNGRGSNQPQHF.

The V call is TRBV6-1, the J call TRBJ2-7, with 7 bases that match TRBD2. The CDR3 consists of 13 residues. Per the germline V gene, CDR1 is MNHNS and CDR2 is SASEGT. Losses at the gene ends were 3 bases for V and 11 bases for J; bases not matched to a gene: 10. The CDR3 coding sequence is TGTGCCAGCAGTGAGCCGGGACTACATTACGAGTACTTC. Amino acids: CASSEPGLHYEYF.

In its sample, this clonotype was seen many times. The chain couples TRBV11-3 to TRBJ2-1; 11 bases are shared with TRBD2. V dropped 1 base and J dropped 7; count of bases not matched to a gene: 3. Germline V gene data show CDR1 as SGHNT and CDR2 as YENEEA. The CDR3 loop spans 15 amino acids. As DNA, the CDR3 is TGTGCCAGCAGCTTAGGACTAGCGGGACGTAATGAGCAGTTCTTC. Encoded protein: CASSLGLAGRNEQFF.

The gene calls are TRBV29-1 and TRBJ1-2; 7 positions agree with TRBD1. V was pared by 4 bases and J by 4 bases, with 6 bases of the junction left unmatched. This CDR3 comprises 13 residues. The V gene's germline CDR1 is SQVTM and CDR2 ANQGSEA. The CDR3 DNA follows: TGCAGCGTTGGAAAGCGGGACAGCTATGGCTACACCTTC. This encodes CSVGKRDSYGYTF.

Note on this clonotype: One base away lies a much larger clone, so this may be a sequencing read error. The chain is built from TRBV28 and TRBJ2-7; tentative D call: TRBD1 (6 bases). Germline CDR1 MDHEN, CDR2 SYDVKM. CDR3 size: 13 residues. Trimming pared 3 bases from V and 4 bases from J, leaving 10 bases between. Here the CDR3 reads CASSFDQGYEQYF. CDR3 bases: TGTGCCAGCAGTTTCGATCAGGGGTACGAGCAGTACTTC.

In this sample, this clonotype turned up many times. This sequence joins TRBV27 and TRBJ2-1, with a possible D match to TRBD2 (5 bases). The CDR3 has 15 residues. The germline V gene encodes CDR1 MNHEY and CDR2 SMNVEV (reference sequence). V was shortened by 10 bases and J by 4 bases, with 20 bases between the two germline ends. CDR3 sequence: CATSPKRSPYNEQFF. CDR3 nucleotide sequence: TGTGCCACCAGCCCGAAGCGGTCACCTTACAATGAGCAGTTCTTC.

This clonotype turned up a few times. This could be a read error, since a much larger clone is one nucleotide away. As DNA, the CDR3 is TGTGCCTGCAGACAACTAGCGGGAGGGCGAGATACGCAGTATTTT. It translates to CACRQLAGGRDTQYF. This chain joins TRBV12-3 or TRBV12-4 and TRBJ2-3; 13 bases match TRBD2. The CDR3 consists of 15 residues.

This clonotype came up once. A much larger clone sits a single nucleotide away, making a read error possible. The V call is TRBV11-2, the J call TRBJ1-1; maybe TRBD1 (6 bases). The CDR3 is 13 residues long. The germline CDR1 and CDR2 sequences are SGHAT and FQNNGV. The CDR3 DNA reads TGTGTCAGCAGAGAACAGGGCGGCACTGAAGCTTTCTTT. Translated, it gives CVSREQGGTEAFF.

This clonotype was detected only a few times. The CDR3 protein is CASSRRGSTDTQYF. The CDR3 region has the DNA TGTGCCAGCAGTCGCAGGGGGAGCACAGATACGCAGTATTTT. The chain combines TRBV7-2 with TRBJ2-3; 7 bases align to TRBD1. From germline, CDR1 is SGHTA and CDR2 FQGNSA. V gave up 6 bases and J gave up 0 bases; unmatched junction bases: 3. There are 14 residues in the CDR3.

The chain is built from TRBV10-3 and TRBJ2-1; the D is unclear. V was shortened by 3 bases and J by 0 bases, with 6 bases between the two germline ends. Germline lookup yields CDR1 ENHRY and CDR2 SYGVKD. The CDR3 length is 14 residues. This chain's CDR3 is CAISDASSYNEQFF. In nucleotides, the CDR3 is TGTGCCATCAGTGATGCCAGCTCCTACAATGAGCAGTTCTTC.

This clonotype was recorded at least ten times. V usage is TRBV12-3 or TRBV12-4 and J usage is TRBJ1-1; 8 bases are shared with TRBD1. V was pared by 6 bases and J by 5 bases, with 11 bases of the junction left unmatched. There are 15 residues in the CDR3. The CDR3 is CASSPTGGLITEAFF. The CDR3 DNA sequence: TGTGCCAGCAGCCCTACAGGGGGGCTGATTACTGAAGCTTTCTTT.

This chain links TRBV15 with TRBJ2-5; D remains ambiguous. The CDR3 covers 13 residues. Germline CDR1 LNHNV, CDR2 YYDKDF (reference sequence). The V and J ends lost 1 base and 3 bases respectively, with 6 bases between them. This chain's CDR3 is CATSRGIEETQYF. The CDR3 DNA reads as TGTGCCACCAGCAGAGGGATTGAAGAGACCCAGTACTTC.

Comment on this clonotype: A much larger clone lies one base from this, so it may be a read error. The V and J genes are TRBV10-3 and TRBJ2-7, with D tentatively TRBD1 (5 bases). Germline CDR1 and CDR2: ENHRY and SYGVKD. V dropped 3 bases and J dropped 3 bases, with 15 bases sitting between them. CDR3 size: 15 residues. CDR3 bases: TGTGCCATCAGTGATTCCCCCGGGCAGGGCTACGAGCAGTACTTC. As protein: CAISDSPGQGYEQYF.

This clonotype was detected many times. CDR3 sequence reads: CASSPRGVHEQFF. Here the CDR3 DNA reads TGTGCCAGCAGTCCCCGTGGGGTACATGAGCAGTTCTTC. V is TRBV12-3 or TRBV12-4 and J is TRBJ2-1; D is unclear. The CDR3 contains 13 residues. V lost 5 bases, J lost 8 bases, and 13 bases lay in between.

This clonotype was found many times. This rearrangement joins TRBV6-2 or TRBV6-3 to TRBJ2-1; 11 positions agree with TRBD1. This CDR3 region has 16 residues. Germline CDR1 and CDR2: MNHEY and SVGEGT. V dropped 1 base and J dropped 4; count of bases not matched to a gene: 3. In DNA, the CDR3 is TGTGCCAGCAGTTACTGGACAGGGGGCAGGTACAATGAGCAGTTCTTC. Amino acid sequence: CASSYWTGGRYNEQFF.

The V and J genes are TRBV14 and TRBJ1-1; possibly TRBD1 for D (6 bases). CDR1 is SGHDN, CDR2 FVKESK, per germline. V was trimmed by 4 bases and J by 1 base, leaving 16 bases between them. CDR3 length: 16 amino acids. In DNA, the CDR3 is TGTGCCAGCAGCCGTAGATCCGGGACACCGAACACTGAAGCTTTCTTT. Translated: CASSRRSGTPNTEAFF.

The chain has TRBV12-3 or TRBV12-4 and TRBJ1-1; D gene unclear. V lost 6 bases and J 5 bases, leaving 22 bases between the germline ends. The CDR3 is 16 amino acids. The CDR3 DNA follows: TGTGCCAGCAGCTCTGTTGGGGATAGGCCGGAGACTGAAGCTTTCTTT. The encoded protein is CASSSVGDRPETEAFF.

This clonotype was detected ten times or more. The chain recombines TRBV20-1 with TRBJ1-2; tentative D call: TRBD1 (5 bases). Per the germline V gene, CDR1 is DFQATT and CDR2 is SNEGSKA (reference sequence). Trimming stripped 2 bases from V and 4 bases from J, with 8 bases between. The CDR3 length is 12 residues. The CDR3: CSARQGSYGYTF. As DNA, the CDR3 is TGCAGTGCTAGACAGGGTAGCTATGGCTACACCTTC.

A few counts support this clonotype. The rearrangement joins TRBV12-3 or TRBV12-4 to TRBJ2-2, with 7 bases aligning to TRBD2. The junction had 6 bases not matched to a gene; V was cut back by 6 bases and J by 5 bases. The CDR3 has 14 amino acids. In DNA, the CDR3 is TGTGCCAGCAGCTCGGGGGGAGGGACCGGGGAGCTGTTTTTT. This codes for CASSSGGGTGELFF.

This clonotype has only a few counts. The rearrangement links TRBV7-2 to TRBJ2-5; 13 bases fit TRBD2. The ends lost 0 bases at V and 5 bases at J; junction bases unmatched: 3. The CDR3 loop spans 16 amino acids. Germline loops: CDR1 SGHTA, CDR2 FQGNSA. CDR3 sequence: CASSLAQLAGGETQYF. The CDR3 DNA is TGTGCCAGCAGCTTAGCGCAACTAGCGGGAGGGGAGACCCAGTACTTC.

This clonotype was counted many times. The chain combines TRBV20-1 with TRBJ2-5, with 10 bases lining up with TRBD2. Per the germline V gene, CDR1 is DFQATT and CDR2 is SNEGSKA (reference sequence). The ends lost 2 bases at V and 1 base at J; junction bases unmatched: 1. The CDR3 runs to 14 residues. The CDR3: CSARRLAGQETQYF. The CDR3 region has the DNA TGCAGTGCTAGACGACTAGCGGGCCAAGAGACCCAGTACTTC.